These T cell receptor beta chains were read from a single sample in a study of sequential checkpoint blockade in melanoma. Sequenced by immunoSEQ multiplex PCR; TCRdb stores in-frame clones only, minus some. Of fewer than 20,000 clones listed, roughly 61% are singletons. The specimen comprised CD8+ T cells sorted from blood (inferred from file names), sampled from a patient given nivolumab and ipilimumab in sequence. Receptors originate from a human donor with melanoma. The CDR3 runs from the conserved cysteine through the conserved F or W. Fields, in order: J gene, D gene, clone size, V gene, CDR3 protein, CDR3 DNA. The D gene is left open where the match is weak. Size values are once, few and many counts, or a class for expanded clones, and some rows have none.

j_call: TRBJ1-4; d_call: NA; clone_size: few; v_call: TRBV7-6; cdr3_aa: CASSLAGQSATNEKLFF; cdr3_nt: TGTGCCAGCAGCTTAGCGGGGCAGTCTGCAACTAATGAAAAACTGTTTTTT
j_call: TRBJ2-1; d_call: NA; clone_size: NA; v_call: TRBV14; cdr3_aa: CASSQEGGASSYNEQFF; cdr3_nt: TGTGCCAGCAGCCAAGAGGGTGGAGCGAGCTCCTACAATGAGCAGTTCTTC
j_call: TRBJ2-3; d_call: TRBD2; clone_size: NA; v_call: TRBV7-9; cdr3_aa: CASSLAGLAVDPSTDTQYF; cdr3_nt: TGTGCCAGCAGCTTAGCGGGACTAGCGGTCGACCCTAGCACAGATACGCAGTATTTT
j_call: TRBJ2-2; d_call: TRBD2; clone_size: few; v_call: TRBV5-6; cdr3_aa: CASSFTGTSFAGELFF; cdr3_nt: TGTGCCAGCAGCTTCACCGGGACTAGTTTTGCCGGGGAGCTGTTTTTT
j_call: TRBJ2-6; d_call: NA; clone_size: NA; v_call: TRBV2; cdr3_aa: CASMTSSSGANVLTF; cdr3_nt: TGTGCCAGCATGACATCGAGCTCTGGGGCCAACGTCCTGACTTTC
j_call: TRBJ1-5; d_call: TRBD1; clone_size: NA; v_call: TRBV15; cdr3_aa: CATSGDRGGGQPQHF; cdr3_nt: TGTGCCACCAGCGGGGACAGGGGAGGCGGTCAGCCCCAGCATTTT
j_call: TRBJ2-7; d_call: NA; clone_size: NA; v_call: TRBV5-3; cdr3_aa: CASSSEDSQSYEQYF; cdr3_nt: TGTGCCAGCAGCTCCGAGGACAGTCAGTCCTACGAGCAGTACTTC
j_call: TRBJ1-2; d_call: TRBD1; clone_size: NA; v_call: TRBV6-5; cdr3_aa: CASAPGQAYGYTF; cdr3_nt: TGTGCCAGCGCCCCGGGACAGGCTTATGGCTACACCTTC
j_call: TRBJ2-7; d_call: TRBD1; clone_size: NA; v_call: TRBV2; cdr3_aa: CASLRRGQRETYEQYF; cdr3_nt: TGTGCCAGCCTTAGAAGGGGACAGAGAGAAACCTACGAGCAGTACTTC
j_call: TRBJ2-7; d_call: NA; clone_size: NA; v_call: TRBV6-1; cdr3_aa: CASHPPKQGPYEQYF; cdr3_nt: TGTGCCAGCCATCCCCCCAAACAGGGCCCCTACGAGCAGTACTTC
j_call: TRBJ1-2; d_call: TRBD1; clone_size: NA; v_call: TRBV9; cdr3_aa: CASSAGDRVPVYGYTF; cdr3_nt: TGTGCCAGCAGCGCGGGGGACAGGGTCCCAGTGTATGGCTACACCTTC
j_call: TRBJ2-1; d_call: TRBD1; clone_size: NA; v_call: TRBV7-6; cdr3_aa: CASSLGTGGSYNEQFF; cdr3_nt: TGTGCCAGCAGCTTAGGTACAGGGGGCTCCTACAATGAGCAGTTCTTC
j_call: TRBJ2-4; d_call: NA; clone_size: NA; v_call: TRBV5-1; cdr3_aa: CASSVEGYPRIQYF; cdr3_nt: TGCGCCAGCAGCGTAGAGGGATACCCACGCATTCAGTACTTC
j_call: TRBJ1-2; d_call: NA; clone_size: NA; v_call: TRBV6-1; cdr3_aa: CASNGGTNYGYTF; cdr3_nt: TGTGCCAGCAACGGGGGGACAAACTATGGCTACACCTTC
j_call: TRBJ1-2; d_call: TRBD1; clone_size: NA; v_call: TRBV5-3; cdr3_aa: CASSLEQGAYGYTF; cdr3_nt: TGTGCCAGCAGCTTGGAACAGGGGGCCTATGGCTACACCTTC
j_call: TRBJ2-1; d_call: NA; clone_size: NA; v_call: TRBV12-5; cdr3_aa: CASGLVKGLGLYNEQFF; cdr3_nt: TGTGCTAGTGGTTTGGTAAAGGGACTGGGATTGTACAATGAGCAGTTCTTC
j_call: TRBJ2-3; d_call: NA; clone_size: few; v_call: TRBV7-9; cdr3_aa: CASSPVGLEGSDTQYF; cdr3_nt: TGTGCCAGCAGCCCCGTCGGCCTAGAGGGCTCAGATACGCAGTATTTT
j_call: TRBJ1-1; d_call: NA; clone_size: many; v_call: TRBV5-3; cdr3_aa: CASSFNGRNTEAFF; cdr3_nt: TGTGCCAGCAGCTTTAATGGGAGGAACACTGAAGCTTTCTTT
j_call: TRBJ2-7; d_call: NA; clone_size: NA; v_call: TRBV7-8; cdr3_aa: CASSLRVVEQYF; cdr3_nt: TGTGCCAGCAGCTTACGGGTAGTAGAGCAGTACTTC
j_call: TRBJ2-7; d_call: NA; clone_size: NA; v_call: TRBV13; cdr3_aa: CASSSIGQGLYEQYF; cdr3_nt: TGTGCCAGCAGCTCCATTGGGCAGGGTTTGTACGAGCAGTACTTC
j_call: TRBJ2-1; d_call: NA; clone_size: NA; v_call: TRBV5-1; cdr3_aa: CASSLGQSSYNEQFF; cdr3_nt: TGCGCCAGCAGCTTGGGACAGAGCTCCTACAATGAGCAGTTCTTC
j_call: TRBJ2-7; d_call: TRBD1; clone_size: once; v_call: TRBV13; cdr3_aa: CASSWQGAYEQYF; cdr3_nt: TGTGCCAGCAGCTGGCAGGGGGCCTACGAGCAGTACTTC
j_call: TRBJ1-4; d_call: NA; clone_size: once; v_call: TRBV7-9; cdr3_aa: CASSTSPGEKLFF; cdr3_nt: TGTGCCAGCAGCACCTCACCCGGGGAAAAACTGTTTTTT
j_call: TRBJ1-2; d_call: TRBD1; clone_size: few; v_call: TRBV28; cdr3_aa: CASLEQGNYGYTF; cdr3_nt: TGTGCCAGCCTAGAACAGGGGAACTATGGCTACACCTTC
j_call: TRBJ1-5; d_call: NA; clone_size: medium-sized; v_call: TRBV15; cdr3_aa: CATSRVFGEPQHF; cdr3_nt: TGTGCCACCAGCAGAGTTTTCGGGGAGCCCCAGCATTTT
j_call: TRBJ1-5; d_call: TRBD1; clone_size: NA; v_call: TRBV2; cdr3_aa: CASRDTGVNQPQHF; cdr3_nt: TGTGCCAGCAGGGATACAGGGGTGAATCAGCCCCAGCATTTT
j_call: TRBJ2-3; d_call: TRBD2; clone_size: few; v_call: TRBV27; cdr3_aa: CASSLSAGGYGDTQYF; cdr3_nt: TGTGCCAGCAGTTTATCGGCGGGAGGGTATGGAGATACGCAGTATTTT
j_call: TRBJ2-1; d_call: NA; clone_size: NA; v_call: TRBV6-6; cdr3_aa: CASSYFAGLNEQFF; cdr3_nt: TGTGCCAGCAGTTACTTCGCAGGCTTGAATGAGCAGTTCTTC
j_call: TRBJ2-7; d_call: TRBD1; clone_size: few; v_call: TRBV5-4; cdr3_aa: CASSDYYRGQNEQYF; cdr3_nt: TGTGCCAGCAGCGATTACTACAGGGGGCAGAACGAGCAGTACTTC
j_call: TRBJ1-1; d_call: TRBD1; clone_size: NA; v_call: TRBV5-5; cdr3_aa: CASSLDRWNTEAFF; cdr3_nt: TGTGCCAGCAGTTTGGACAGGTGGAACACTGAAGCTTTCTTT
j_call: TRBJ2-5; d_call: TRBD1; clone_size: NA; v_call: TRBV25-1; cdr3_aa: CASSEGEGQGFVETQYF; cdr3_nt: TGTGCCAGCAGTGAAGGGGAGGGACAGGGTTTTGTAGAGACCCAGTACTTC
j_call: TRBJ2-7; d_call: NA; clone_size: NA; v_call: TRBV13; cdr3_aa: CASSPQGSFYEQYF; cdr3_nt: TGTGCCAGCAGCCCGCAGGGATCCTTCTACGAGCAGTACTTC
j_call: TRBJ1-5; d_call: NA; clone_size: NA; v_call: TRBV27; cdr3_aa: CASKSGQSNQPQHF; cdr3_nt: TGTGCCAGCAAAAGTGGACAGAGCAATCAGCCCCAGCATTTT
j_call: TRBJ1-1; d_call: NA; clone_size: NA; v_call: TRBV6-5; cdr3_aa: CASSYIPQVYTEAFF; cdr3_nt: TGTGCCAGCAGTTACATCCCCCAGGTTTACACTGAAGCTTTCTTT
j_call: TRBJ2-7; d_call: TRBD1; clone_size: NA; v_call: TRBV7-2; cdr3_aa: CASSFWTGGSYEQYF; cdr3_nt: TGTGCCAGCAGCTTCTGGACAGGGGGCTCCTACGAGCAGTACTTC
j_call: TRBJ2-7; d_call: TRBD1; clone_size: NA; v_call: TRBV19; cdr3_aa: CASSLRGQEDEQYF; cdr3_nt: TGTGCCAGTAGCCTCAGGGGGCAAGAGGACGAGCAGTACTTC
j_call: TRBJ2-7; d_call: NA; clone_size: NA; v_call: TRBV6-5; cdr3_aa: CASGNRVYEQYF; cdr3_nt: TGTGCCAGCGGCAATCGGGTCTACGAGCAGTACTTC
j_call: TRBJ1-5; d_call: TRBD1; clone_size: NA; v_call: TRBV27; cdr3_aa: CASSPRGQGTNQPQHF; cdr3_nt: TGTGCCAGCAGTCCGAGGGGACAGGGAACGAATCAGCCCCAGCATTTT
j_call: TRBJ2-7; d_call: NA; clone_size: NA; v_call: TRBV11-2; cdr3_aa: CASSLGQAWEQYF; cdr3_nt: TGTGCCAGCAGCTTAGGACAGGCCTGGGAGCAGTACTTC
j_call: TRBJ2-7; d_call: NA; clone_size: NA; v_call: TRBV7-9; cdr3_aa: CASSLPPGHEQYF; cdr3_nt: TGTGCCAGCAGCTTACCCCCAGGGCACGAGCAGTACTTC
j_call: TRBJ2-4; d_call: NA; clone_size: NA; v_call: TRBV27; cdr3_aa: CASSPIAKNIQYF; cdr3_nt: TGTGCCAGCAGTCCAATAGCCAAAAACATTCAGTACTTC
j_call: TRBJ2-3; d_call: NA; clone_size: NA; v_call: TRBV29-1; cdr3_aa: CSPPMGNRVENLDTQYF; cdr3_nt: TGCAGCCCCCCAATGGGAAACAGGGTGGAGAATCTTGATACGCAGTATTTT
j_call: TRBJ1-2; d_call: TRBD1; clone_size: NA; v_call: TRBV28; cdr3_aa: CASSLRDSNPFGHGYTF; cdr3_nt: TGTGCCAGCAGTTTAAGGGACAGTAACCCCTTCGGGCACGGCTACACCTTC
j_call: TRBJ1-1; d_call: NA; clone_size: NA; v_call: TRBV13; cdr3_aa: CASSPPGWTEAFF; cdr3_nt: TGTGCCAGCAGTCCCCCAGGTTGGACTGAAGCTTTCTTT
j_call: TRBJ1-2; d_call: TRBD1; clone_size: NA; v_call: TRBV4-1; cdr3_aa: CASSQTPGQGARGYTF; cdr3_nt: TGCGCCAGCAGCCAAACACCGGGACAGGGGGCGCGTGGCTACACCTTC
j_call: TRBJ2-5; d_call: TRBD1; clone_size: NA; v_call: TRBV27; cdr3_aa: CASSFLQGESQYF; cdr3_nt: TGTGCCAGCAGTTTTTTGCAGGGGGAGAGCCAGTACTTC
j_call: TRBJ2-3; d_call: TRBD2; clone_size: NA; v_call: TRBV2; cdr3_aa: CASTALVLAGVGEDTQYF; cdr3_nt: TGTGCCAGCACCGCCCTCGTGCTAGCGGGAGTAGGGGAAGATACGCAGTATTTT
j_call: TRBJ1-4; d_call: TRBD1; clone_size: NA; v_call: TRBV25-1; cdr3_aa: CASSAQGESEKLFF; cdr3_nt: TGTGCCAGCAGTGCACAGGGGGAAAGTGAAAAACTGTTTTTT
j_call: TRBJ2-7; d_call: NA; clone_size: few; v_call: TRBV6-5; cdr3_aa: CASSYTGYEQYF; cdr3_nt: TGTGCCAGCAGTTACACAGGCTACGAGCAGTACTTC
j_call: TRBJ2-1; d_call: TRBD2; clone_size: NA; v_call: TRBV9; cdr3_aa: CASSVVAGRYNEQFF; cdr3_nt: TGTGCCAGCAGCGTAGTAGCGGGGCGGTACAATGAGCAGTTCTTC
j_call: TRBJ2-3; d_call: NA; clone_size: NA; v_call: TRBV7-9; cdr3_aa: CASSLVRADTQYF; cdr3_nt: TGTGCCAGCAGCTTAGTTCGTGCAGATACGCAGTATTTT
j_call: TRBJ1-5; d_call: TRBD1; clone_size: few; v_call: TRBV4-2; cdr3_aa: CASSQSQGESNQPQHF; cdr3_nt: TGTGCCAGCAGCCAGTCACAGGGGGAAAGCAATCAGCCCCAGCATTTT
j_call: TRBJ2-5; d_call: NA; clone_size: NA; v_call: TRBV28; cdr3_aa: CASRLRVYVETQYF; cdr3_nt: TGTGCCAGCCGTCTAAGAGTTTACGTAGAGACCCAGTACTTC
j_call: TRBJ1-3; d_call: NA; clone_size: NA; v_call: TRBV30; cdr3_aa: CAWMGPGAGNTIYF; cdr3_nt: TGTGCCTGGATGGGCCCAGGGGCTGGAAACACCATATATTTT